What follows describes a single TCR beta chain. As yet, its antigen is unknown. Within the sample, other DNA sequences also encode this same CDR3. The record originates from a study of shared clonotypes between healthy human individuals. Libraries were prepared by immunoSEQ multiplex PCR; TCRdb keeps only in-frame clonotypes and omits some of them. Found here are about 2.3 million clones, 80% to 95% of them singletons; the top ten hold approximately 0.4%. Notes on the study in general: Deeper or shallower sequencing was expected to change how clonotypes are shared among donors.

This TCR was sampled from a young man in good health. Some clones in this sample may be carry-over from other donors' samples. Source material: naive CD4+ T cells from PBMCs. Specified subset: CD45RA+ positively selected.

In DNA, the CDR3 is TGTGCCAGCAGCCCTAGCGGAGGCAACACCGGGGAGCTGTTTTTT. Translation: CASSPSGGNTGELFF. The chain is built from TRBV7-3 and TRBJ2-2, with 7 bases matching TRBD2. V lost 5 bases and J lost 2; bases outside the gene matches: 5. CDR3 length equals 15 residues. Germline CDR1 SGHTA, CDR2 FQGTGA.